Each of the 18 T cell receptor beta chains below was sequenced from the same sample in a study of early T cells in non-severe SARS-CoV-2 infection (dated by TCRdb to about 2021). The receptor library was made with 5' RACE. TCRdb lists the instrument as NextSeq 500. In-frame beta chains were kept once TCRdb had trimmed the public reads at Q25 with fastp and called clones with MiXCR. Merged by CDR3 protein, the rows form single entries marked with the most common genes and DNA. The sample table lists more than 50,000 distinct CDR3 sequences, 10% to 15% of them with a count of one. The top ten clonotypes cover 1.3% to 1.5% of the sample. This specimen consisted of whole blood, obtained at baseline. The receptors were gathered from an adult who was a healthcare worker with PCR-confirmed SARS-CoV-2 infection or an uninfected control (not recorded which).

This clonotype occurred a few times. The chain employs TRBV6-6 and TRBJ2-7; 10 bases are shared with TRBD1. Per the germline V gene, CDR1 is MNHNY and CDR2 is SVGAGI (reference sequence). The CDR3 sequence is 18 residues long. With V trimmed by 6 bases and J by 2 bases, 16 bases remained unmatched. CDR3 bases: TGTGCCAGCAGCTCCCCGGGACAGGGGAAGGTTAGGACCTACGAGCAGTACTTC. It translates to CASSSPGQGKVRTYEQYF.

The gene calls are TRBV27 and TRBJ2-7; TRBD1 might be the D (6 bases). This CDR3 spans 15 amino acids. Between the trimmed V and J ends, which lost 8 bases and 4 bases, there was a span of 21 bases. Germline V lookup: CDR1 MNHEY, CDR2 SMNVEV (reference sequence). The CDR3 here is CASYSFSRDKYEQYF. The CDR3 DNA follows: TGTGCCAGCTATTCTTTTTCTCGGGACAAATACGAGCAGTACTTC.

The rearrangement uses TRBV7-6 and TRBJ2-6; D gene uncertain. This CDR3 spans 17 amino acids. Germline V gives CDR1 SGHVS, CDR2 FNYEAQ. The ends were cut back, 3 bases at V and 4 bases at J, with 16 bases in the middle. The CDR3 DNA reads as TGTGCCAGCAGCTTCGGCGTCCTTCGGAGAGGGGCCAACGTCCTGACTTTC. As protein: CASSFGVLRRGANVLTF.

The table lists this clonotype with a few counts. The chain combines TRBV30 with TRBJ1-3, with unresolved D. Germline CDR1 GTSNPN, CDR2 SVGIG (reference sequence). The CDR3 runs 14 residues. The V end lost 5 bases, the J end lost 0 bases, and 11 bases lay between the germline ends. CDR3 DNA sequence: TGTGCCTGGCTCGCGCACAGCTCTGGAAACACCATATATTTT. As protein: CAWLAHSSGNTIYF.

This clonotype has a handful of counts. The chain couples TRBV2 to TRBJ1-6; weak D call: TRBD1 (6 bases). CDR3 size: 14 residues. V lost 7 bases and J lost 7, with 14 bases in between. Germline-derived CDR1 and CDR2 are SNHLY and FYNNEI. In DNA, the CDR3 is TGTGCCAGCACGTACGGACAGTTGAATTCACCCCTCCACTTT. Its protein is CASTYGQLNSPLHF.

The chain recombines TRBV2 with TRBJ1-2; D call uncertain. The CDR3 is 15 residues long. Germline CDR1 SNHLY, CDR2 FYNNEI. Between the trimmed V and J ends, which lost 2 bases and 8 bases, there was a span of 18 bases. The CDR3: CASSEPPAPRNGYTF. CDR3 bases: TGTGCCAGCAGTGAACCCCCTGCCCCCCGGAACGGCTACACCTTC.

This clonotype was counted a few times. V gene TRBV28 combines with J gene TRBJ1-2; maybe TRBD1 (6 bases). The V gene's germline CDR1 is MDHEN and CDR2 SYDVKM. This CDR3 contains 14 residues. V shed 7 bases and J shed 0 bases, with 12 bases lying between them. The DNA of the CDR3 is TGTGCCAGCACGGACAGCCCCGCTAACTATGGCTACACCTTC. Protein sequence: CASTDSPANYGYTF.

J is TRBJ2-7 and V is TRBV15, with unresolved D. CDR1 and CDR2 from the germline V gene are LNHNV and YYDKDF (reference sequence). V was clipped by 1 base and J by 4 bases, with 2 bases between them. This CDR3 contains 11 residues. The CDR3 sequence is CATSRVYEQYF. The CDR3 DNA follows: TGTGCCACCAGCAGAGTTTACGAGCAGTACTTC.

This clonotype was detected ten times or more. The V and J genes are TRBV19 and TRBJ2-5, with no clear D. Per the germline V gene, CDR1 is LNHDA and CDR2 is SQIVND (reference sequence). The CDR3 loop spans 13 amino acids. V gave up 4 bases and J gave up 2 bases, with 8 bases separating them. The CDR3 is CASSTHLQETQYF. The CDR3 bases are TGTGCCAGTAGTACGCACTTACAAGAGACCCAGTACTTC.

This chain links TRBV7-2 with TRBJ2-7; D might be TRBD1 (5 bases). The CDR3 contains 14 residues. Per germline, CDR1 SGHTA and CDR2 FQGNSA. The V and J ends lost 1 base and 8 bases respectively, with 15 bases between them. CDR3: CASSLVQGYTKQYF. The CDR3 DNA sequence: TGTGCCAGCAGCTTAGTTCAGGGTTATACGAAGCAGTACTTC.

V gene TRBV6-4 combines with J gene TRBJ2-1; 8 bases align to TRBD2. This CDR3 contains 15 residues. V was pared by 2 bases and J by 8 bases, with 8 bases of the junction left unmatched. In germline, CDR1 is MRHNA, CDR2 SNTAGT. CDR3 sequence: CASSDGSGSSDEQFF. The CDR3 nucleotides are TGTGCCAGCAGTGACGGAAGCGGGAGTAGCGATGAGCAGTTCTTC.

The V call is TRBV10-2, the J call TRBJ2-3; D remains ambiguous. Germline V gene sequence: CDR1 WSHSY, CDR2 SAAADI. The V gene lost 7 bases and the J gene lost 1 base, with 6 bases spanning the gap. The CDR3 sequence is 12 residues long. For the CDR3, the DNA is TGCGCCAGCACCGTGCGCACAGATACGCAGTATTTT. This encodes CASTVRTDTQYF.

This clonotype was detected only a few times. The chain links TRBV11-2 to TRBJ2-7; 9 nucleotides match TRBD1. Germline CDR1 SGHAT, CDR2 FQNNGV. There are 14 residues in the CDR3. Trimming at V came to 5 bases and at J to 6 bases, leaving 8 bases not matched to a gene. The CDR3 DNA follows: TGTGCCAGCAGCCACGGGACAGGGACCTTCGAGCAGTACTTC. Its protein is CASSHGTGTFEQYF.

V is TRBV18 and J is TRBJ1-1; D is undetermined. The CDR3 covers 14 residues. V shed 5 bases and J shed 1 base, with 11 bases lying between them. CDR1 and CDR2 from the germline V gene are KGHSH and LQKENI. The CDR3 region is CASSSKQANTEAFF. CDR3 bases: TGTGCCAGCTCATCAAAGCAGGCGAACACTGAAGCTTTCTTT.

This clonotype showed up just a few times. The rearrangement links TRBV7-2 to TRBJ2-3; TRBD1 matches at 7 bases. This CDR3 is built from 17 residues. The germline gives CDR1 SGHTA, CDR2 FQGNSA. Unmatched junction bases numbered 7, after V lost 1 base and J lost 0 bases. The CDR3 DNA is TGTGCCAGCAGCTTAGTTGCAGGGGGAGCTAGCACAGATACGCAGTATTTT. The encoded protein is CASSLVAGGASTDTQYF.

This clonotype occurred a few times. The chain links TRBV9 to TRBJ2-1; 9 bases line up with TRBD2. After removal of 0 bases from V and 5 bases from J, the junction contained 3 bases not matched to a gene. The germline V gene has CDR1 SGDLS and CDR2 YYNGEE. The CDR3 runs to 15 residues. Here the CDR3 DNA reads TGTGCCAGCAGCGTAGGTCCTAGCGGGGACAATGAGCAGTTCTTC. It yields the protein CASSVGPSGDNEQFF.

Ten or more counts support this clonotype. The chain uses TRBV12-3 or TRBV12-4 and TRBJ1-2; no firm D call. V dropped 5 bases and J dropped 6 bases, with 25 bases sitting between them. CDR3 size: 17 residues. The CDR3 spells CASSPTRKLGRMNGYTF. DNA for the CDR3: TGTGCCAGCAGTCCCACGAGAAAACTGGGCCGTATGAATGGCTACACCTTC.

This clonotype was found a few times. The rearrangement uses TRBV10-1 and TRBJ2-1; possibly TRBD1 for D (6 bases). This CDR3 is built from 17 residues. Per the germline V gene, CDR1 is WNHNN and CDR2 is SYGVQD (reference sequence). V was cut by 3 bases and J by 0 bases, with 15 bases left in between. CDR3 amino acids: CASSDTGKKSSYNEQFF. The CDR3 DNA sequence: TGCGCCAGCAGTGATACAGGGAAAAAGAGCTCCTACAATGAGCAGTTCTTC.